This T cell receptor (beta chain) was identified during a study of blood T cell repertoires in COVID-19. Study-level information: The United States, Italy and Spain provided the acute and convalescent COVID-19 samples. The cDNA or gDNA used as material had been derived from T cells, B-cell-depleted T cells, or PBMCs.

Study processing details: Estimates of nucleated cell counts were drawn from the amplification of reference gene primers. Generated by immunoSEQ multiplex PCR, the TCRdb table keeps only in-frame clones and is missing some. Clone size and the V and J calls come from that table; the DNA yielded D and trimming. The sample contains about 130,000 clones, approximately 80% of which appear only once. V was pared by 2 bases and J by 6 bases, with 8 bases of the junction left unmatched. This CDR3 region has 17 residues. CDR1 and CDR2 from the germline V gene are SGDLS and YYNGEE. The specimen was peripheral blood. V gene TRBV9 combines with J gene TRBJ2-3, with 14 bases fitting TRBD2. This receptor was identified in a man between 70 and 80 years old with acute or convalescent COVID-19. The CDR3 coding sequence is TGTGCCAGCAGCGTGGGAGGACTAGCGGGGGGTTCGGATACGCAGTATTTT. The encoded protein is CASSVGGLAGGSDTQYF.